This T cell receptor (beta chain) was recorded in a study of OX40 agonist ivuxolimab in advanced cancers. As for the study in general: Hepatocellular carcinoma, melanoma, renal cell or head and neck cancer was diagnosed in the dose-escalation patients.

Broader study findings: Those patients achieving a partial response at 0.1-3.0 mg/kg showed among the lowest clonal expansion. Mean expanded clone counts were higher in CD8+ than CD4+ T cells.

With 4 bases removed from V and 2 bases from J, the gap between germline ends came to 11 bases. Germline V gene data show CDR1 as SGDLS and CDR2 as YYNGEE. There are 14 residues in the CDR3. TCRdb's copy holds only in-frame clones and misses some; the assay was immunoSEQ multiplex PCR. Altogether fewer than 85,000 clones are present, roughly four fifths being singletons, with the ten largest covering approximately 5%. Points on this clone: Its antigen is unknown.

This sample comprised CD4+ or CD8+ T cells sorted from blood, obtained in a trial of the OX40 agonist ivuxolimab. This sequence originates from an adult with an advanced solid tumor such as melanoma, head and neck, liver or kidney cancer. The chain combines TRBV9 with TRBJ2-3, with unresolved D. The CDR3: CASSFRPHTDTQYF. In DNA, the CDR3 is TGTGCCAGCAGCTTCAGACCGCACACAGATACGCAGTATTTT.